The rows below give T cell receptor beta chains drawn from one sample of a study of beta chain features in type 1 diabetes. Some clones are missing from TCRdb's copy, which holds only in-frame ones; the method was immunoSEQ multiplex PCR. Of some 220,000 clones listed, about 11% are singletons. The sequenced sample was central memory CD4+ T cells from blood. The source is a man younger than 35 in good health. The CDR3 runs from the conserved cysteine through the conserved F or W.

v_gene: TRBV18
CDR3aa: CASSRGESEAFF

v_gene: TRBV7-9
CDR3aa: CASSLEREPYEQYF

v_gene: TRBV6-6
CDR3aa: CASSWDRLNEKLFF

v_gene: TRBV2
CDR3aa: CASSESTGGIDTQYF

v_gene: TRBV11-3
CDR3aa: CASSQGQSSYEQYF

v_gene: TRBV9
CDR3aa: CASSVGGTKTQYF

v_gene: TRBV18
CDR3aa: CASSSAGGTNTGELFF

v_gene: TRBV4-3
CDR3aa: CASSQGQRIATEAFF

v_gene: TRBV6-4
CDR3aa: CASSDSPGLAGPTISYEQYF

v_gene: TRBV30
CDR3aa: CAWSRGDSTVYAGELFF

v_gene: TRBV10-3
CDR3aa: CAISLAGTDTQYF

v_gene: TRBV28
CDR3aa: CASSPLRDYNEQFF

v_gene: TRBV9
CDR3aa: CASSVGGLPWDTQYF